These T cell receptor beta chains were read from a single sample in a study of blood T cells in healthy people across ages. TCRdb used MiXCR to reprocess the 5' RACE reads, holding one entry per CDR3 protein. The sample carries fewer than 2,000,000 distinct CDR3 sequences, 35% to 50% recorded once. The sample consisted of blood. The receptors were gathered from a human donor in good health. Both conserved end residues are part of each CDR3. The order of the fields is D gene, clone size, V gene, J gene, CDR3 DNA, CDR3 protein. The D gene is left open where the match is weak. Clone size appears in some rows only: once, few, many, or a class for an expanded clone.

D: -; size: -; V: TRBV29-1; J: TRBJ2-5; DNA: TGCAGCGTTGTTAATCTCGGATACCAAGAGACCCGGTACTTC; CDR3: CSVVNLGYQETRYF
D: -; size: -; V: TRBV5-1; J: TRBJ1-1; DNA: TGCGCCAGCAGACGTCCCGAGGGCGAGAACACTGAAGCTTTCTTT; CDR3: CASRRPEGENTEAFF
D: -; size: -; V: TRBV7-3; J: TRBJ2-5; DNA: TGTGCCAGCAGCTGCGGGCAAAGGACTGACGGTCAAGAGACCCAGTACTTC; CDR3: CASSCGQRTDGQETQYF
D: TRBD2; size: -; V: TRBV5-1; J: TRBJ2-3; DNA: TGCGCCAGCAGCCCCCACCTCGGCGGGGGGCAGGATACGCAGTATTTT; CDR3: CASSPHLGGGQDTQYF
D: -; size: -; V: TRBV5-4; J: TRBJ2-5; DNA: TGTGCCAGCAGCTCCAGACAGTCGGAGCAGTACTTC; CDR3: CASSSRQSEQYF
D: TRBD1; size: -; V: TRBV9; J: TRBJ1-5; DNA: TGTGCCAGCAGCGTAGTAGACAGGGGGCTTCAGCCCCAGCATTTT; CDR3: CASSVVDRGLQPQHF
D: -; size: -; V: TRBV5-5; J: TRBJ2-7; DNA: TGTGCCAGCAGCTTCCCGGACACTGGACGGAGGTACGAGCAGTACTTC; CDR3: CASSFPDTGRRYEQYF
D: -; size: few; V: TRBV6-5; J: TRBJ2-1; DNA: TGTGCCAGCAGTTACTCGGGGGGGCGGTACAATGAGCAGTTCTTC; CDR3: CASSYSGGRYNEQFF
D: -; size: once; V: TRBV2; J: TRBJ2-2; DNA: TGTGCCAGCAGTGAAGCCGGGACCGCCGGCGGGGAGCTGTTTTTT; CDR3: CASSEAGTAGGELFF
D: TRBD1; size: -; V: TRBV3-1; J: TRBJ1-6; DNA: TGTGCCAGCAGACAAGGTACAGGGGGCCCTCTGCATTCACCCCTCCACTTT; CDR3: CASRQGTGGPLHSPLHF
D: TRBD2; size: -; V: TRBV11-1; J: TRBJ2-5; DNA: TGTGCCAGCAGCCGAGTGAGCGGGGGAGCACAAGAGACCCAGTACTTC; CDR3: CASSRVSGGAQETQYF
D: -; size: -; V: TRBV6-6; J: TRBJ1-5; DNA: TGTGCCAGCAGTCCACAACCGGGAGTATATAGCAATCAGCCCCAGCATTTT; CDR3: CASSPQPGVYSNQPQHF
D: TRBD1; size: once; V: TRBV5-1; J: TRBJ1-2; DNA: TGCGCCAGCAGTTTGAAGGCAGGGGGCGCGTCAGGCTACACCTTC; CDR3: CASSLKAGGASGYTF
D: TRBD2; size: -; V: TRBV18; J: TRBJ2-3; DNA: TGTGCCAGCTCACCGCCTAGCGGGGGGGCCTGGACAGATACGCAGTATTTT; CDR3: CASSPPSGGAWTDTQYF
D: -; size: few; V: TRBV6-6; J: TRBJ2-1; DNA: TGTGCCAGCAGTTACCAAGCGGAGAAGCCCTACAATGAGCAGTTCTTC; CDR3: CASSYQAEKPYNEQFF
D: -; size: few; V: TRBV5-5; J: TRBJ2-3; DNA: TGTGCCAGCAGCTTGGCGGGGCAGGTGGGCACAGATACGCAGTATTTT; CDR3: CASSLAGQVGTDTQYF
D: -; size: -; V: TRBV7-8; J: TRBJ2-4; DNA: TGTGCCAGCAGCTTAGCAGTCGAATATTCATCCTACGGGCAGTACTTC; CDR3: CASSLAVEYSSYGQYF
D: -; size: few; V: TRBV13; J: TRBJ1-1; DNA: TGTGCCAGCAGTTTGGCGCTAACTGAAGCTTTCTTT; CDR3: CASSLALTEAFF
D: TRBD1; size: once; V: TRBV12-3/TRBV12-4; J: TRBJ1-4; DNA: TGTGCCAGCAGTCACTCCGAAAGGGACAGCAATGAAAGACTGTTTTTT; CDR3: CASSHSERDSNERLFF
D: TRBD1; size: -; V: TRBV27; J: TRBJ2-7; DNA: TGTGCCAGCAGTTGGGGGGACAGGGTCTACGAGCAGTACTTC; CDR3: CASSWGDRVYEQYF
D: -; size: few; V: TRBV7-3; J: TRBJ2-1; DNA: TGTGCCAGCAGCCCTGGGGGGGGCGGGAAAGATGAGCAGTTCTTC; CDR3: CASSPGGGGKDEQFF
D: -; size: -; V: TRBV20-1; J: TRBJ2-3; DNA: TGTTGTCTTGAAAGAAGGGGCACAGATACGCAGTATTTT; CDR3: CCLERRGTDTQYF
D: -; size: few; V: TRBV10-3; J: TRBJ1-2; DNA: TGTGCCATCAGTGAGGGCAGTGGCCAGGGGGGCTACACCTTC; CDR3: CAISEGSGQGGYTF
D: TRBD2; size: -; V: TRBV7-9; J: TRBJ2-5; DNA: TGTGCCAGCAGAGGCGGGGGGTACCAAGAGACCCAGTACTTC; CDR3: CASRGGGYQETQYF
D: -; size: -; V: TRBV6-2/TRBV6-3; J: TRBJ2-4; DNA: TGTGCCAGCAGGACTGACGGGTTTGCCAAAAACATTCAGTACTTC; CDR3: CASRTDGFAKNIQYF
D: -; size: -; V: TRBV28; J: TRBJ1-5; DNA: TGTGCCAGCAGCCCCAGGTTAATTCAGCCCCAGCATTTT; CDR3: CASSPRLIQPQHF
D: -; size: -; V: TRBV6-6; J: TRBJ2-7; DNA: TGTGCCAGCAGTTACTCGAAAAGGGCGACCTACGAGCAGTACTTC; CDR3: CASSYSKRATYEQYF
D: TRBD1; size: -; V: TRBV28; J: TRBJ1-1; DNA: TGTGCCAGCAGGCCGGAGGACAGGGTAGATACTGAAGCTTTCTTT; CDR3: CASRPEDRVDTEAFF
D: -; size: -; V: TRBV7-9; J: TRBJ2-5; DNA: TGTGCCAGCAGCTTACCAACCGGACCCCAAGAGACCCAGTACTTC; CDR3: CASSLPTGPQETQYF
D: -; size: -; V: TRBV14; J: TRBJ2-5; DNA: TGTGCCAGCAGCTCCTTCACGGGGAGAATGGAGACCCAGTACTTC; CDR3: CASSSFTGRMETQYF
D: TRBD2; size: -; V: TRBV29-1; J: TRBJ2-1; DNA: TGCAGCGTTCCGCTAGCGGGGGAGGGTGAGCAGTTCTTC; CDR3: CSVPLAGEGEQFF
D: -; size: -; V: TRBV9; J: TRBJ2-5; DNA: TGTGCCAGCAGCGTAGTCCCCCGAGAGACCCAGTACTTC; CDR3: CASSVVPRETQYF
D: TRBD2; size: once; V: TRBV7-6; J: TRBJ2-5; DNA: TGTACCAGCAGCTCATACGTGAGCGGGGGACGGGAGACCCAGTACTTC; CDR3: CTSSSYVSGGRETQYF
D: -; size: few; V: TRBV27; J: TRBJ1-1; DNA: TGTGCCAGCACCAACGACCGGGGGGATTTATCTGAAGCTTTCTTT; CDR3: CASTNDRGDLSEAFF
D: -; size: few; V: TRBV20-1; J: TRBJ2-7; DNA: TGCAGTGCTAGATTTCGGACGGAGCGCTACGAGCAGTACTTC; CDR3: CSARFRTERYEQYF
D: TRBD2; size: -; V: TRBV3-1; J: TRBJ2-5; DNA: TGTGCCAGCAGCGAACGACTAGCGGCAGCAGGTCGGACCCAGTACTTC; CDR3: CASSERLAAAGRTQYF
D: -; size: few; V: TRBV12-3/TRBV12-4; J: TRBJ1-2; DNA: TGTGCCAGCAGTTTATACCCCGCCTATGGCTACACCTTC; CDR3: CASSLYPAYGYTF
D: TRBD1; size: -; V: TRBV28; J: TRBJ2-5; DNA: TGTGCCGTAGGGACAGGTAGAGACCAGTACTTC; CDR3: CAVGTGRDQYF
D: -; size: -; V: TRBV20-1; J: TRBJ1-2; DNA: TGCAGTGCTAGAGGGTACAGTGGCTACACCTTC; CDR3: CSARGYSGYTF
D: TRBD1; size: -; V: TRBV5-4; J: TRBJ2-5; DNA: TGTGCCAGCAGCCCGGGGCTGGACAGGACGGCCGATGAGCAGTACTTC; CDR3: CASSPGLDRTADEQYF
D: -; size: -; V: TRBV28; J: TRBJ2-1; DNA: TGTGCCAGCAGTTTTTCTGCAAGATACAATGAGCAGTTCTTC; CDR3: CASSFSARYNEQFF
D: -; size: few; V: TRBV7-2; J: TRBJ2-7; DNA: TGTGCCAGCAGTTTTGACAGGATCTACGAGCAGTACTTC; CDR3: CASSFDRIYEQYF
D: -; size: -; V: TRBV4-3; J: TRBJ1-1; DNA: TGCGCCAGCAGCCAAGTCGGGGAGGGCTTCACTGAAGCTTTCTTT; CDR3: CASSQVGEGFTEAFF
D: -; size: -; V: TRBV4-3; J: TRBJ1-1; DNA: TGCGCCAGCAGCCAAGGACATCTGAACACTGAAGCTTTCTTT; CDR3: CASSQGHLNTEAFF
D: -; size: -; V: TRBV4-3; J: TRBJ2-6; DNA: TGCGCCAGCAGCCAAGATACGATCTCTGGGGCCAACGTCCGGACTTTC; CDR3: CASSQDTISGANVRTF
D: TRBD1; size: many; V: TRBV10-3; J: TRBJ1-2; DNA: TGTGCCATCAGTGCAGACAGGGCATACTATGGCTACACCTTC; CDR3: CAISADRAYYGYTF
D: -; size: -; V: TRBV9; J: TRBJ1-2; DNA: TGTGCCAGCAGCGTAGTAACAGGGCAATATGGCTACACCTTC; CDR3: CASSVVTGQYGYTF
D: -; size: -; V: TRBV12-3/TRBV12-4; J: TRBJ2-7; DNA: TGTGCCAGCAGTTTATGGGGGCACAGCTCCTACGAGCAGTACTTC; CDR3: CASSLWGHSSYEQYF
D: -; size: -; V: TRBV9; J: TRBJ2-1; DNA: TGTGCCAGCGGGCCAGCGGCGACCAACAATGAGCAGTTCTTC; CDR3: CASGPAATNNEQFF
D: -; size: -; V: TRBV29-1; J: TRBJ1-1; DNA: TGCAGCGTCAACCTCAAGGCGAGATTCGAAGCTTTCTTT; CDR3: CSVNLKARFEAFF
D: -; size: -; V: TRBV24-1; J: TRBJ2-4; DNA: TGTGCCACCAGTGATGGCATTGGCAAGCAGTACTTC; CDR3: CATSDGIGKQYF
D: -; size: -; V: TRBV12-3/TRBV12-4; J: TRBJ2-7; DNA: TGTGCCGGCAGTTTTACAGGTACCTACGAGCAGTACTTC; CDR3: CAGSFTGTYEQYF
D: -; size: -; V: TRBV6-1; J: TRBJ2-3; DNA: TGTGCCAGCAGTGCCCGACAGGTAGGGACCTACGAGCAGTATTTT; CDR3: CASSARQVGTYEQYF
D: TRBD2; size: once; V: TRBV29-1; J: TRBJ2-1; DNA: TGCAGCGTTGAAACCGGGACTAGGGCCCAGAGGCAGTTCTTC; CDR3: CSVETGTRAQRQFF
D: -; size: -; V: TRBV15; J: TRBJ2-3; DNA: TGCGCCACCAGCTTCGGGGGCACAGATACGCAGTATTTT; CDR3: CATSFGGTDTQYF